This T cell receptor beta chain was sequenced in a study of T cell repertoires in cytomegalovirus infection. TCRdb reanalysed the reads using MiXCR and keeps one entry per CDR3 protein. The sample lists a few hundred thousand distinct CDR3 sequences, over 8% occurring once. This clonotype showed up many times. This TCR was recovered from a human donor in good health (CMV status not recorded). Some clones in this sample may be carry-over from other donors' samples. Source material: PBMCs.

The CDR3, as DNA: TGTGCCAGCAGCTTGCGGATTGAAAAACTGTTTTTT. This sequence encodes CASSLRIEKLFF. This chain uses TRBV7-9 with TRBJ1-4; D is ambiguous. This CDR3 spans 12 amino acids. Per germline, CDR1 SEHNR and CDR2 FQNEAQ (reference sequence). Trimming took off 3 bases at V and 7 bases at J, with 6 bases between the two ends.